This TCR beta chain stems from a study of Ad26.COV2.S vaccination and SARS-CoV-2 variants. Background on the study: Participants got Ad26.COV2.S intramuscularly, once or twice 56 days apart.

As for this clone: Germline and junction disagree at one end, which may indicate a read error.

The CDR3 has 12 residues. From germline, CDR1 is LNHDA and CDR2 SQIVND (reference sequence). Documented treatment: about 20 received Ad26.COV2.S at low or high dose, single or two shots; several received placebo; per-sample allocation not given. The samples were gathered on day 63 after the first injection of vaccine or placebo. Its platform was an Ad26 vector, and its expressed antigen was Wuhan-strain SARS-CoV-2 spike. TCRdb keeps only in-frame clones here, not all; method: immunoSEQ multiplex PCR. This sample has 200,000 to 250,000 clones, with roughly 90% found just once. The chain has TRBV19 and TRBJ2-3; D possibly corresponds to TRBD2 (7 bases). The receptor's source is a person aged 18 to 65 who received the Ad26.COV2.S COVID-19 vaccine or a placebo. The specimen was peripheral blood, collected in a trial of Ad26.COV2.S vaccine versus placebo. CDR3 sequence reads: CASSTPAGGPLF. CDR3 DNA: TGTGCCAGTAGTACCCCTGCCGGGGGGCCCCTCTTT.